The clone carrying this TCR beta chain was observed a single time. Its antigen is not known. V was pared by 3 bases and J by 3 bases, with 11 bases of the junction left unmatched. Per the germline V gene, CDR1 is SGHVS and CDR2 is FNYEAQ. This CDR3 has 18 amino acids. This specimen belongs to a study of cytomegalovirus exposure and HLA in healthy donors. Study outcomes and limitations: Overall, under 200 TCR beta chains were annotated as cytomegalovirus-associated. Reports showed the classifier diagnosing cytomegalovirus status with high specificity and sensitivity. Three chains linked to CMV were shown in vitro to be specific for CMV antigens.

The repertoire was sequenced with immunoSEQ multiplex PCR; TCRdb's copy has only in-frame clones and lacks some. Here the sample spans 90,000 to 150,000 clones, 85% to 90% being singletons. The sequenced material came from PBMCs. The gene calls are TRBV7-6 and TRBJ2-1, with TRBD2 identical over 10 bases. The source of this sequence is a woman under 30 in good health and CMV-seropositive. CDR3 protein: CASSLRLAGVGVYNEQFF. The CDR3 bases are TGTGCCAGCAGCTTGAGGCTAGCGGGGGTGGGGGTCTACAATGAGCAGTTCTTC.